The 20 T cell receptor beta chains in this list originate from one sample, sequenced in a study of monozygotic twins with cystic fibrosis. Profiling relied on immunoSEQ multiplex PCR, and the TCRdb table lists in-frame clones only, not all of them. Among 20,000 or so clones listed, about 86% were seen once. Sequencing used blood. These receptors were collected from a woman in her twenties or thirties with cystic fibrosis.

This clone was detected a few times. The chain recombines TRBV7-2 with TRBJ1-6; D ambiguous. The V gene lost 2 bases and the J gene lost 7 bases, with 9 bases spanning the gap. Germline values: CDR1 SGHTA, CDR2 FQGNSA. This CDR3 is 14 amino acids long. In DNA, the CDR3 is TGTGCCAGCAGCTTAAGGCAGTACAATTCACCCCTCCACTTT. This sequence encodes CASSLRQYNSPLHF.

The chain joins TRBV7-9 to TRBJ2-7, with TRBD2 identical over 8 bases. V dropped 3 bases and J dropped 0; count of bases not matched to a gene: 1. This CDR3 spans 14 amino acids. Looked up from germline, CDR1 is SEHNR and CDR2 is FQNEAQ (reference sequence). The CDR3: CASSFGGDSYEQYF. The CDR3 nucleotides are TGTGCCAGCAGCTTCGGGGGGGACTCCTACGAGCAGTACTTC.

This clone was found once. The chain is built from TRBV9 and TRBJ1-2, with D uncertain. Germline V gene sequence: CDR1 SGDLS, CDR2 YYNGEE. V dropped 2 bases and J dropped 2 bases, with 16 bases sitting between them. The CDR3 is made up of 16 amino acids. CDR3 loop: CASSVVETPLNYGYTF. Written as DNA, the CDR3 is TGTGCCAGCAGCGTGGTCGAGACCCCCCTCAACTATGGCTACACCTTC. The full variable domain, completed using reference TRBV9 and TRBJ1-2, is DSGVTQTPKHLITATGQRVTLRCSPRSGDLSVYWYQQSLDQGLQFLIQYYNGEERAKGNILERFSAQQFPDLHSELNLSSLELGDSALYFCASSVVETPLNYGYTFGSGTRLTVV.

The chain carries TRBV5-1 and TRBJ2-7, with TRBD1 matching over 7 bases. The CDR3 sequence is 11 residues long. V dropped 2 bases and J dropped 8; count of bases not matched to a gene: 1. CDR1 SGHRS and CDR2 YFSETQ come from the germline V gene. Written as DNA, the CDR3 is TGCGCCAGCAGCTTACAGGGGCAGCAGTACTTC. Amino acids: CASSLQGQQYF.

This chain connects TRBV6-1 to TRBJ2-6; 9 nucleotides align to TRBD1. Unmatched junction bases numbered 11, after V lost 4 bases and J lost 4 bases. CDR3 length: 18 amino acids. Germline V gene lookup returns CDR1 MNHNS and CDR2 SASEGT. The CDR3 DNA sequence: TGTGCCAGCAGTGCGCAACAGGGGGCGTCTCCCGGGGCCAACGTCCTGACTTTC. This gives the protein CASSAQQGASPGANVLTF.

The V gene is TRBV29-1, the J gene TRBJ1-5, with TRBD1 identical over 7 bases. The CDR3 is 13 residues long. J was trimmed by 6 bases and V by 7 bases; bases with no gene match: 9. Germline assignment: CDR1 SQVTM and CDR2 ANQGSEA. Here the CDR3 DNA reads TGCAGCGGGGCAACAGGGGTGGGTCAGCCCCAGCATTTT. Its translation: CSGATGVGQPQHF.

The chain has TRBV19 and TRBJ1-3; no definite D call. V was shortened by 1 base and J by 2 bases, with 6 bases between the two germline ends. CDR1 LNHDA and CDR2 SQIVND come from the germline V gene (reference sequence). This CDR3 contains 14 residues. The CDR3 protein is CASSIGPAGNTIYF. CDR3 DNA: TGTGCCAGTAGTATAGGCCCAGCTGGAAACACCATATATTTT.

CDR3 bases: TGTGCCAGCAGCGCTAGCCGGGACAGGACCTCGAACACTGAAGCTTTCTTT. As protein: CASSASRDRTSNTEAFF. The chain recombines TRBV7-9 with TRBJ1-1; 8 nucleotides match TRBD1. V dropped 5 bases and J dropped 1; count of bases not matched to a gene: 12. From germline, CDR1 is SEHNR and CDR2 FQNEAQ (reference sequence). This CDR3 has 17 residues.

The chain is built from TRBV30 and TRBJ2-7, with TRBD1 identical over 12 bases. From germline, CDR1 is GTSNPN and CDR2 SVGIG (reference sequence). Unmatched junction bases numbered 13, after V lost 0 bases and J lost 7 bases. This CDR3 spans 17 amino acids. The CDR3, as DNA: TGTGCCTGGAGTGTAGTGGGTAGGGGACAGGGGGCTAGGGAGCAGTACTTC. Its protein is CAWSVVGRGQGAREQYF.

This chain links TRBV5-1 with TRBJ2-3; D gene uncertain. Trimming took off 4 bases at V and 4 bases at J, with 10 bases between the two ends. CDR3 size: 13 residues. In germline, CDR1 is SGHRS, CDR2 YFSETQ. The CDR3 bases are TGCGCCAGCAGCCCGCTACCAGCAGATACGCAGTATTTT. Protein sequence: CASSPLPADTQYF. The variable domain in full, completed from reference TRBV5-1 and TRBJ2-3, reads KAGVTQTPRYLIKTRGQQVTLSCSPISGHRSVSWYQQTPGQGLQFLFEYFSETQRNKGNFPGRFSGRQFSNSRSEMNVSTLELGDSALYLCASSPLPADTQYFGPGTRLTVL.

The gene calls are TRBV6-5 and TRBJ2-7; TRBD2 might be the D (5 bases). This CDR3 region has 13 residues. CDR1 MNHEY and CDR2 SVGAGI come from the germline V gene. With 6 bases removed from V and 4 bases from J, the gap between germline ends came to 13 bases. CDR3: CASRPGNKYEQYF. The CDR3 region has the DNA TGTGCCAGCAGACCCGGGAACAAGTACGAGCAGTACTTC.

The chain couples TRBV11-2 to TRBJ2-7; D is unresolved. The germline V gene has CDR1 SGHAT and CDR2 FQNNGV. The CDR3 totals 13 residues. V lost 3 bases, J lost 4 bases, and 10 bases lay in between. DNA of the CDR3: TGTGCCAGCAGCTTGAACAGAGCTTACGAGCAGTACTTC. The encoded protein is CASSLNRAYEQYF.

J is TRBJ1-5 and V is TRBV4-3; no clear D. The CDR3 consists of 15 residues. Trimming cost V 1 base and J 0 bases, with 7 bases left between them. In germline, CDR1 is LGHNA, CDR2 YSLEER. The CDR3 here is CASSQVWFSNQPQHF. In DNA form, the CDR3 reads TGCGCCAGCAGCCAAGTATGGTTTAGCAATCAGCCCCAGCATTTT.

CDR3 in amino acids: CASSQDRGGTGELFF. CDR3 DNA sequence: TGCGCCAGCAGCCAAGATAGGGGGGGCACCGGGGAGCTGTTTTTT. This chain links TRBV4-3 with TRBJ2-2; D is perhaps TRBD2 (7 bases). The CDR3 sequence is 15 residues long. V was cut by 0 bases and J by 4 bases, with 9 bases left in between. Germline CDR1 is LGHNA and CDR2 is YSLEER.

This clone was seen only a few times. The chain is built from TRBV6-4 and TRBJ2-1; maybe TRBD1 (6 bases). Germline lookup yields CDR1 MRHNA and CDR2 SNTAGT. The CDR3 spans 12 residues. Deletions cut 8 bases from V and 5 bases from J, with 10 bases between. In nucleotides, the CDR3 is TGTGCCAGCGAGGGGGAGCACAATGAGCAGTTCTTC. It yields the protein CASEGEHNEQFF.

This clone was found a few times. The V gene is TRBV2, the J gene TRBJ2-1, with TRBD1 identical over 10 bases. V lost 4 bases and J lost 6; bases outside the gene matches: 6. Per the germline V gene, CDR1 is SNHLY and CDR2 is FYNNEI. This CDR3 is 15 amino acids long. The CDR3 protein is CASSGLDRGSNEQFF. CDR3 nucleotide sequence: TGTGCCAGCAGTGGATTGGACAGGGGGTCCAATGAGCAGTTCTTC.

The chain joins TRBV4-1 to TRBJ1-5; no reliable D call. The V end was cut by 1 base, the J end by 1 base, with 8 bases between. CDR1 MGHRA and CDR2 YSYEKL come from the germline V gene. The CDR3 runs to 15 residues. The CDR3 loop is CASSQVEGSNQPQHF. In DNA form, the CDR3 reads TGCGCCAGCAGCCAAGTAGAAGGGAGCAATCAGCCCCAGCATTTT.

This clone came up a few times. This sequence joins TRBV5-1 and TRBJ2-7; D remains unclear. The V gene lost 0 bases and the J gene lost 4 bases, with 2 bases spanning the gap. Looked up from germline, CDR1 is SGHRS and CDR2 is YFSETQ. This CDR3 has 11 residues. The CDR3 DNA follows: TGCGCCAGCAGCTTGGGGTACGAGCAGTACTTC. It codes for CASSLGYEQYF.

The rearrangement links TRBV11-2 to TRBJ2-7, with TRBD1 matching over 8 bases. The CDR3 length is 14 residues. The V gene's germline CDR1 is SGHAT and CDR2 FQNNGV. V gave up 5 bases and J gave up 5 bases; unmatched junction bases: 8. CDR3 DNA: TGTGCCAGCAGCATCGGGACAGGCTTTAACGAGCAGTACTTC. Protein sequence: CASSIGTGFNEQYF. Looking up the rest from reference TRBV11-2 and TRBJ2-7 gives the full variable domain: EAGVAQSPRYKIIEKRQSVAFWCNPISGHATLYWYQQILGQGPKLLIQFQNNGVVDDSQLPKDRFSAERLKGVDSTLKIQPAKLEDSAVYLCASSIGTGFNEQYFGPGTRLTVT.

The chain carries TRBV29-1 and TRBJ2-7, with 9 bases fitting TRBD1. V was clipped by 6 bases and J by 1 base; unmatched bases: 1. CDR1 and CDR2 from the germline V gene are SQVTM and ANQGSEA. CDR3 length: 12 amino acids. The CDR3 region is CSVGTGSYEQYF. The CDR3 bases are TGCAGCGTGGGGACAGGGTCCTACGAGCAGTACTTC.